Listed here are 3 T cell receptor beta chains from one sample, sequenced in a study of blood T cell repertoires in COVID-19. The data were produced by immunoSEQ multiplex PCR, yet TCRdb's version contains in-frame clones alone and is incomplete. The sample holds about 280,000 clones, more than 70% seen once. Specimen: PBMCs or T cells enriched from blood (not recorded which). The receptor source for this set is a woman aged 55-70 years in a cohort exposed to, infected with or recovered from COVID-19 (not recorded which).

The chain has TRBV6-2 or TRBV6-3 and TRBJ2-1, with D possibly TRBD2 on 6 matching bases. Looked up from germline, CDR1 is MNHEY and CDR2 is SVGEGT. The length of the CDR3 is 19 residues. With 0 bases removed from V and 4 bases from J, the gap between germline ends came to 22 bases. The CDR3 region has the DNA TGTGCCAGCAGTTACTCGAGGCGGGATTTGATTAAGAGGTACAATGAGCAGTTCTTC. Translated, it gives CASSYSRRDLIKRYNEQFF.

V and J are TRBV10-3 and TRBJ2-7; 7 nucleotides match TRBD1. The CDR3 sequence is 15 residues long. J lost 2 bases, V lost 3 bases, and 7 bases had no gene match. Looked up from germline, CDR1 is ENHRY and CDR2 is SYGVKD. The CDR3 is CAISDSGTATYEQYF. CDR3 bases: TGTGCCATCAGTGATTCGGGGACAGCAACCTACGAGCAGTACTTC.

The V gene is TRBV11-2, the J gene TRBJ1-4, with D possibly being TRBD1 (5 bases). Germline loops: CDR1 SGHAT, CDR2 FQNNGV. The V end was cut by 5 bases, the J end by 7 bases, with 14 bases between. CDR3 length equals 14 residues. CDR3 DNA: TGTGCCAGCAGCAGCCTTTTCCAGGGTGAAAAACTGTTTTTT. Translating gives CASSSLFQGEKLFF.